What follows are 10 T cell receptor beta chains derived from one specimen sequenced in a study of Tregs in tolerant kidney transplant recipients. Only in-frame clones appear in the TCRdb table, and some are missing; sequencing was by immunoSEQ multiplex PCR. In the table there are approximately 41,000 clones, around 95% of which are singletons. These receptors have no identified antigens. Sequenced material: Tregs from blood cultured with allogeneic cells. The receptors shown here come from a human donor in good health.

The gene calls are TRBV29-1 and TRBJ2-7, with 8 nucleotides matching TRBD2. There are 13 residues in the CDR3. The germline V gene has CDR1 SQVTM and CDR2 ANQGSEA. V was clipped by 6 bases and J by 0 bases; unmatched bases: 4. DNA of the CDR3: TGCAGCGTAATTAGCGGGACCTCCTACGAGCAGTACTTC. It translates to CSVISGTSYEQYF.

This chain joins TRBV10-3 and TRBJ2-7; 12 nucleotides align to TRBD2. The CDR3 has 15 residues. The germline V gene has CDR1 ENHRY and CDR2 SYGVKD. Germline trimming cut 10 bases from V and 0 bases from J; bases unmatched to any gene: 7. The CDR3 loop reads CATRRTSGDSYEQYF. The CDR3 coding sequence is TGTGCCACCCGAAGGACTAGCGGGGACTCCTACGAGCAGTACTTC.

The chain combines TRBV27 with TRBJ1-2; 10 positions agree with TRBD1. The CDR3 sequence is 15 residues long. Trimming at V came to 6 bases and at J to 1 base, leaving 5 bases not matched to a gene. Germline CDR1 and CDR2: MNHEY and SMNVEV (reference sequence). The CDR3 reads CASSRRDRGNYGYTF. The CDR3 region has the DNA TGTGCCAGCAGCAGGAGGGACAGGGGTAACTATGGCTACACCTTC.

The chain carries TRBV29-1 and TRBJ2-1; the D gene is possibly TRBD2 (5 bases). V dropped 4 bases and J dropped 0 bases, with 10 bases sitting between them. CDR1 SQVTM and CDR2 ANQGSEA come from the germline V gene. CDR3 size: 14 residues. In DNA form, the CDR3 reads TGCAGCGTTGTGGGAGAGACCTCCTACAATGAGCAGTTCTTC. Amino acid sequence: CSVVGETSYNEQFF.

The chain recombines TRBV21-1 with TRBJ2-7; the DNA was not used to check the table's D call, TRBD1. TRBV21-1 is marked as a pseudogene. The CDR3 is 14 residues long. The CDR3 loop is CASTRDRGRREQYF. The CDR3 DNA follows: TGTGCCAGCACCCGGGACAGGGGCCGGCGGGAGCAGTACTTC.

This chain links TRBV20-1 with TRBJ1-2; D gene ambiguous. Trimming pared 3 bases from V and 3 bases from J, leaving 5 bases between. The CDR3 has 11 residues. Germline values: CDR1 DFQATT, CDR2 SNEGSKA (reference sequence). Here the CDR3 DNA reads TGCAGTGCTAGGATCGACTATGGCTACACCTTC. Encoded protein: CSARIDYGYTF.

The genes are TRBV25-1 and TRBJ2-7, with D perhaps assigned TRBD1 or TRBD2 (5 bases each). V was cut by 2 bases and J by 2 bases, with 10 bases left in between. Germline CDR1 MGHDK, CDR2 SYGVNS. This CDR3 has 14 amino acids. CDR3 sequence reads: CASSEGPGPYEQYF. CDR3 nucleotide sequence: TGTGCCAGCAGTGAAGGGCCGGGACCCTACGAGCAGTACTTC.

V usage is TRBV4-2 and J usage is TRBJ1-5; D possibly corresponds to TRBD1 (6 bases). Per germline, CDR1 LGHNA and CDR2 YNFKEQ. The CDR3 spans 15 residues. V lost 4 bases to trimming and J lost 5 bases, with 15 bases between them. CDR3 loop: CASSPLDSQHQPQHF. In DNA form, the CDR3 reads TGTGCCAGCAGCCCCCTGGACAGCCAGCATCAGCCCCAGCATTTT.

The chain's CDR3 is CASSFTGGIYEQYF. DNA of the CDR3: TGCGCCAGCAGCTTCACAGGGGGAATTTACGAGCAGTACTTC. V is TRBV5-1 and J is TRBJ2-7, with 8 positions matching TRBD1. The CDR3 loop spans 14 amino acids. Germline assignment: CDR1 SGHRS and CDR2 YFSETQ. V was clipped by 2 bases and J by 4 bases; unmatched bases: 5.

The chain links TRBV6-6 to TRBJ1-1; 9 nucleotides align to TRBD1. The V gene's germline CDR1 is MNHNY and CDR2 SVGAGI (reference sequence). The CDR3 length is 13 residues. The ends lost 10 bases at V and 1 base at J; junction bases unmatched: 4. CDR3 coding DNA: TGTGCCACCGAACAGGGGGCGAACACTGAAGCTTTCTTT. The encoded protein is CATEQGANTEAFF.